The 12 T cell receptor beta chains in this list originate from one sample, sequenced in a study of cytomegalovirus exposure and HLA in healthy donors. It was with 60 Vbeta and 13 Jbeta primers that the PCR ran. The assay was immunoSEQ multiplex PCR, and TCRdb's table has in-frame clones only and misses some. The sample has roughly 120,000 clones; approximately 80% are singletons. Material: PBMCs. The receptor source for this set is a human donor in good health.

This clone was found a few times. The V gene is TRBV2, the J gene TRBJ1-3; possibly TRBD1 for D (5 bases). V was shortened by 4 bases and J by 4 bases, with 8 bases between the two germline ends. Germline V gene data show CDR1 as SNHLY and CDR2 as FYNNEI. The CDR3 runs to 13 residues. The DNA for the CDR3 is TGTGCCAGCAGTGCAGGGTCCGGAAACACCATATATTTT. This translates into CASSAGSGNTIYF.

This clone was observed a handful of times. The CDR3 DNA reads TGTGCCAGCAGTTACTCGGGGACAGGGTGGAACACTGAAGCTTTCTTT. The encoded protein is CASSYSGTGWNTEAFF. This chain connects TRBV6-5 to TRBJ1-1; the match to TRBD1 covers 9 bases. The V gene end was trimmed by 0 bases and the J gene end by 1 base; junction bases not matched to a gene: 3. The CDR3 extends over 16 amino acids. The germline V gene encodes CDR1 MNHEY and CDR2 SVGAGI.

This chain connects TRBV2 to TRBJ1-1, with TRBD1 matching over 7 bases. The CDR3 length is 16 residues. The germline gives CDR1 SNHLY, CDR2 FYNNEI. V shed 6 bases and J 3 bases; nucleotides not matched to a gene: 13. CDR3 sequence: CASRVTDRRGDTEAFF. CDR3 nucleotide sequence: TGTGCCAGCAGGGTAACGGACAGGCGAGGGGACACTGAAGCTTTCTTT.

The chain uses TRBV4-1 and TRBJ2-1; D uncertain. The ends were cut back, 0 bases at V and 2 bases at J, with 14 bases in the middle. The length of the CDR3 is 17 residues. Germline V gives CDR1 MGHRA, CDR2 YSYEKL. This chain's CDR3 is CASSQDDPGDAYNEQFF. The CDR3 DNA follows: TGCGCCAGCAGCCAAGATGATCCGGGTGACGCCTACAATGAGCAGTTCTTC.

V and J are TRBV4-1 and TRBJ2-3; D is ambiguous. This CDR3 comprises 12 residues. Per the germline V gene, CDR1 is MGHRA and CDR2 is YSYEKL. Trimming pared 1 base from V and 4 bases from J, leaving 3 bases between. The CDR3 loop reads CASSQASDTQYF. DNA of the CDR3: TGCGCCAGCAGCCAAGCTTCAGATACGCAGTATTTT.

This chain joins TRBV4-1 and TRBJ1-3, with TRBD1 as a possible D gene (6 bases). This CDR3 is 16 amino acids long. V shed 3 bases and J shed 1 base, with 13 bases lying between them. Germline lookup yields CDR1 MGHRA and CDR2 YSYEKL. For the CDR3, the DNA is TGCGCCAGCAGCCAGACCCTTGGACAGTCTGGAAACACCATATATTTT. This gives the protein CASSQTLGQSGNTIYF.

The chain has TRBV7-8 and TRBJ2-2, with a weak D call TRBD2 (6 bases). V lost 4 bases to trimming and J lost 4 bases, with 25 bases between them. The CDR3 has 19 amino acids. CDR1 and CDR2 (germline): SGHVS, FQNEAQ. The CDR3 DNA reads as TGTGCCAGCAGCTCAAAGCGACCGGGAGACCTTCGGGTCACCGGGGAGCTGTTTTTT. Translated: CASSSKRPGDLRVTGELFF.

This sequence joins TRBV27 and TRBJ1-5; 7 bases fit TRBD1. In germline, CDR1 is MNHEY, CDR2 SMNVEV (reference sequence). This CDR3 has 14 amino acids. Trimming at V came to 6 bases and at J to 1 base, leaving 3 bases not matched to a gene. In nucleotides, the CDR3 is TGTGCCAGCAGAATGACAGGGAGCAATCAGCCCCAGCATTTT. Translating gives CASRMTGSNQPQHF.

This chain connects TRBV27 to TRBJ2-1; 8 bases align to TRBD2. Germline CDR1 MNHEY, CDR2 SMNVEV (reference sequence). The CDR3 consists of 19 residues. The V gene end was trimmed by 6 bases and the J gene end by 0 bases; junction bases not matched to a gene: 16. The CDR3 DNA sequence: TGTGCCAGCAGCCGGGAGGGGAGTACTAGCGGACACTCCTACAATGAGCAGTTCTTC. It codes for CASSREGSTSGHSYNEQFF.

This chain joins TRBV11-2 and TRBJ1-2; 10 nucleotides agree with TRBD1. The germline V gene has CDR1 SGHAT and CDR2 FQNNGV. This CDR3 spans 12 amino acids. The V gene end was trimmed by 6 bases and the J gene end by 12 bases; junction bases not matched to a gene: 7. The CDR3 region is CASRAMGQGNTF. The CDR3 bases are TGTGCCAGCAGGGCTATGGGACAGGGGAACACCTTC.

The chain combines TRBV7-9 with TRBJ2-4; D is ambiguous. The CDR3 is 13 amino acids. The germline V gene encodes CDR1 SEHNR and CDR2 FQNEAQ (reference sequence). As DNA, the CDR3 is TGTTCCATTTATGACTTAGCCAAAAACATTCAGTACTTC. This gives the protein CSIYDLAKNIQYF.

This sequence joins TRBV5-1 and TRBJ2-7, with D perhaps matching TRBD1 (6 bases). The CDR3 consists of 11 residues. CDR1 and CDR2 (germline): SGHRS, YFSETQ. V was trimmed by 5 bases and J by 4 bases, leaving 7 bases between them. In nucleotides, the CDR3 is TGCGCCAGCAGTCAGGGGTACGAGCAGTACTTC. Encoded protein: CASSQGYEQYF.